The T cell receptor (beta chain) described here comes from a study of shared clonotypes between healthy human individuals. Study at large: Per-donor plates numbered three CD4 naive, three CD4 memory, two CD8 naive and one CD8 memory. Whole-study results and caveats: A few donors had roughly 5.2% of their naive CD4 clonotypes in common. The researchers took only blood, and tissue repertoires probably look different.

The V end lost 4 bases, the J end lost 1 base, and 12 bases lay between the germline ends. Germline V gene lookup returns CDR1 SGHNT and CDR2 YYREEE (reference sequence). The CDR3 has 14 amino acids. On this clone: Its antigen is unidentified. This sample also contains other DNA sequences that code for the same CDR3.

Each cell subset's genomic DNA was divided evenly among several immunoSEQ plates. Assay used: immunoSEQ multiplex PCR; TCRdb lists only in-frame clones, some missing. This table holds fewer than 1.4 million clones, about 80% found once. This sequence was found in a man between 18 and 35 years old in good health. Some clones in this sample may be carry-over from other donors' samples. The sample was memory CD4+ T cells from PBMCs. The subset here: CD45RA-negative fraction. The gene calls are TRBV5-4 and TRBJ2-7; no reliable D call. The CDR3 region is CASSPSGSSYEQYF. The CDR3 DNA reads TGTGCCAGCAGCCCCTCCGGGTCGTCCTACGAGCAGTACTTC.